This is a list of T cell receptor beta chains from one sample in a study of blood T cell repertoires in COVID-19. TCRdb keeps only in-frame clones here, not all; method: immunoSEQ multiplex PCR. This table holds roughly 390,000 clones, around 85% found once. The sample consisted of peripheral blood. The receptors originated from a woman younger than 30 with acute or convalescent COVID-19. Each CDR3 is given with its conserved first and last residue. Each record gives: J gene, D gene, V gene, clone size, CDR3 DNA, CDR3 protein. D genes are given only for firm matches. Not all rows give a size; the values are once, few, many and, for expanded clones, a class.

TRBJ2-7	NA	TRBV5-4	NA	TGTGCCAGCAGCGGTGGGGGGAACTACGAGCAGTACTTC	CASSGGGNYEQYF
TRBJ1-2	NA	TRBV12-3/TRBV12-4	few	TGTGCCAGCAGTTTAGTCGAGGGCTATGGCTACACCTTC	CASSLVEGYGYTF
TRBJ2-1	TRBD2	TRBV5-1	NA	TGCGCCAGCACCGGAGTAGCGGGATCCTACAATGAGCAGTTCTTC	CASTGVAGSYNEQFF
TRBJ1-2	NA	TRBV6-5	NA	TGTGCCAGCAGTTACGCCAAGACAGGCCCGCTAGGAGGCTACACCTTC	CASSYAKTGPLGGYTF
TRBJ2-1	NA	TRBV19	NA	TGTGCCAGTAGTCCGGGGTGGAACGAGCAGTTCTTC	CASSPGWNEQFF
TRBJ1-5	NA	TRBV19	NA	TGTGCCAGTAGTAGCTCGCAGGGGCGCAATCAGCCCCAGCATTTT	CASSSSQGRNQPQHF
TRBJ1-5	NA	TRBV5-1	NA	TGCGCCAGCAGCTTGAATGCACAGGAGGGGGGGAATCAGCCCCAGCATTTT	CASSLNAQEGGNQPQHF
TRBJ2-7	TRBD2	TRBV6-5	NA	TGTGCCAGCAGTTATAGCGGGGGCTCCTACGAGCAGTACTTC	CASSYSGGSYEQYF
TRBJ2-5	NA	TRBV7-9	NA	TGTGCCAGCAGCTTAGTTGACGGGGTCGAGACCCAGTACTTC	CASSLVDGVETQYF
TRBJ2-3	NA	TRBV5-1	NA	TGCGCCAGCAGCTTGGGGGTGGGAGCTGATACGCAGTATTTT	CASSLGVGADTQYF
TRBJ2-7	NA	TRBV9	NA	TGTGCCAGCAGCTGGGACACGGGATACGAGCAGTACTTC	CASSWDTGYEQYF
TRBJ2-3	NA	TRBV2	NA	TGTGCCAGCAGTCCGACTAGACCCCCGACAGATACGCAGTATTTT	CASSPTRPPTDTQYF
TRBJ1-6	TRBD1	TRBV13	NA	TGTGCCAGCAGCTGGGGACAGAACACTCAGCATTCACCCCTCCACTTT	CASSWGQNTQHSPLHF
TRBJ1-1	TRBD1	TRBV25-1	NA	TGTGCCAGCAGTGAATACTCCATCTCAGGGGGCCGCACTGAAGCTTTCTTT	CASSEYSISGGRTEAFF
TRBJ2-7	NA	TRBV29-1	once	TGCAGCGTTGACAGAACCAATACATACGAGCAGTACTTC	CSVDRTNTYEQYF
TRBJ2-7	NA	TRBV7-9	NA	TGTGCCAGCAGCCCTGGCCTTGGTCCGGACAGATCCTACGAGCAGTACTTC	CASSPGLGPDRSYEQYF
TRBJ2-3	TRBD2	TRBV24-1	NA	TGTGCCACCAGCCGGACGGGGGGGCGGGATACGCAGTATTTT	CATSRTGGRDTQYF
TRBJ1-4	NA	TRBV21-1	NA	TGTGCCAGCATTGACGGGGTCCGTTCTGCAACTAATGAAAAACTGTTTTTT	CASIDGVRSATNEKLFF
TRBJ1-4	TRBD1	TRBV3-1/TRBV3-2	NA	TGTGCCAGCAGCCTCGCCGGGACAGGGACTAATGAAAAACTGTTTTTT	CASSLAGTGTNEKLFF
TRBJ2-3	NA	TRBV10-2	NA	TGCGCCAGCAGGTACAGGCTAGACCTCCCAAATACGCAGTATTTT	CASRYRLDLPNTQYF
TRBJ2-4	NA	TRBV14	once	TGTGCCAGCAGCCTAAGCAGGGGCCCGGGGATTCAGTACTTC	CASSLSRGPGIQYF
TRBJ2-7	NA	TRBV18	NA	TGTGCCAGCTCATCCGGACAGTTAGGCTACGAGCAGTACTTC	CASSSGQLGYEQYF
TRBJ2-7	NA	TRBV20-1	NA	TGCAGTGCTAGTGGAGTTAGAATAGACGAGCAGTACTTC	CSASGVRIDEQYF
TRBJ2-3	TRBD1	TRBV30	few	TGTGCCTGGAGTGCCTGGGACAGGGCCCAGGGTACGCAGTATTTT	CAWSAWDRAQGTQYF
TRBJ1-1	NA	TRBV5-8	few	TGTGCCAGCAGGCGGAGTTTGAACACTGAAGCTTTCTTT	CASRRSLNTEAFF
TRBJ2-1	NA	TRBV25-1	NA	TGTGCCAGCAGTGTCGATGGCGGCGCCTACAATGAGCAGTTCTTC	CASSVDGGAYNEQFF
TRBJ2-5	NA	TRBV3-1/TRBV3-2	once	TGTGCCAGCAGCCAAATTCGGGAGTGGGAGACCCAGTACTTC	CASSQIREWETQYF
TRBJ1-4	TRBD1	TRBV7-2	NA	TGTGCCAGCAGCTTCGGGACAGGGGCCCCTAATGAAAAACTGTTTTTT	CASSFGTGAPNEKLFF
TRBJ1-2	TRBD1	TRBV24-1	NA	TGTGCCACCAGTGACCTGGGACAGTACTATGGCTACACCTTC	CATSDLGQYYGYTF